This entry features one TCR beta chain sequence. Its antigen remains unknown. Using unique molecular identifiers, the investigators prepared the TCRbeta library. TCRdb reprocessed the PCR reads via MiXCR and lists one record per CDR3 protein. The table has about a million distinct CDR3 sequences, about 29% seen once. The length of the CDR3 is 14 residues. From germline, CDR1 is SGHTA and CDR2 FQGNSA. V was trimmed by 2 bases and J by 4 bases, leaving 12 bases between them. The data derive from a study of T-cell reconstitution after alpha-beta-depleted transplantation in children. Study observations and caveats: Alpha-beta T cells about two months after transplant reportedly derived from several hundred expanded graft clones. High day-60 TCRbeta diversity in some patients came from surviving recipient T cells and thymic progenitors.

The TCR was taken from a boy under three years old who had a stem cell transplant for SCID, so the T cells may come from the graft donor. This sequence joins TRBV7-2 and TRBJ2-7; D uncertain. The sample here was PBMCs, mostly from graft donor cells, taken 360 days after TCRalphabeta/CD19-depleted stem cell transplant. This CDR3 is CASSLRVGHYEQYF. CDR3 DNA sequence: TGTGCCAGCAGCTTACGGGTTGGCCATTACGAGCAGTACTTC.